One sample yielded the 6 T cell receptor beta chains listed below, sequenced in a study of radiotherapy plus CTLA-4 blockade in lung cancer. Sequencing was performed with immunoSEQ multiplex PCR; in TCRdb, only in-frame clones are kept and a portion is missing. The sample holds about 50,000 clones; 80% to 90% are singletons and the top ten take about a quarter. Sequenced material: peripheral blood, taken from a patient treated with radiotherapy plus ipilimumab. All receptors derive from a human donor with non-small cell lung cancer whose response to radiotherapy plus ipilimumab could not be evaluated.

The J gene is TRBJ2-2, the V gene TRBV11-2, with 8 bases matching TRBD1. J lost 2 bases, V lost 8 bases, and 13 bases had no gene match. CDR3 length: 17 residues. Germline loops: CDR1 SGHAT, CDR2 FQNNGV. CDR3: CASSGGSPTTNTGELFF. The CDR3 DNA reads as TGTGCCAGCTCAGGGGGCAGCCCCACTACCAACACCGGGGAGCTGTTTTTT. Variable domain in full (rest from reference TRBV11-2 and TRBJ2-2): EAGVAQSPRYKIIEKRQSVAFWCNPISGHATLYWYQQILGQGPKLLIQFQNNGVVDDSQLPKDRFSAERLKGVDSTLKIQPAKLEDSAVYLCASSGGSPTTNTGELFFGEGSRLTVL.

The V and J genes are TRBV2 and TRBJ1-2; 7 bases line up with TRBD1. Trimming at V came to 3 bases and at J to 0 bases, leaving 1 base not matched to a gene. The germline gives CDR1 SNHLY, CDR2 FYNNEI. This CDR3 comprises 14 residues. For the CDR3, the DNA is TGTGCCAGCAGTGAGACAGGGACTAACTATGGCTACACCTTC. Translation: CASSETGTNYGYTF.

The gene calls are TRBV29-1 and TRBJ2-1; D is perhaps TRBD2 (6 bases). This CDR3 is 16 amino acids long. Germline CDR1 is SQVTM and CDR2 is ANQGSEA. The V and J ends lost 7 bases and 0 bases respectively, with 19 bases between them. CDR3 loop: CSDVGRTISSYNEQFF. The CDR3 DNA sequence: TGCAGCGACGTGGGTCGGACTATCAGCTCCTACAATGAGCAGTTCTTC.

The chain joins TRBV28 to TRBJ1-5, with TRBD1 identical over 7 bases. Trimming removed 6 bases from V and 1 base from J; junction bases left unmatched: 6. Germline CDR1 reads MDHEN; CDR2 reads SYDVKM. CDR3 size: 15 residues. The CDR3 sequence: CASSPGTVSNQPQHF. The CDR3 coding sequence is TGTGCCAGCAGCCCTGGGACAGTGAGCAATCAGCCCCAGCATTTT.

The chain is built from TRBV7-3 and TRBJ2-2, with D maybe TRBD1 (6 bases). V shed 6 bases and J shed 4 bases, with 9 bases lying between them. Germline-derived CDR1 and CDR2 are SGHTA and FQGTGA. The CDR3 loop spans 13 amino acids. This chain's CDR3 is CASSSRGTGELFF. CDR3 DNA: TGTGCCAGCAGTTCCAGGGGCACCGGGGAGCTGTTTTTT.

V usage is TRBV7-6 and J usage is TRBJ2-3, with a possible D match to TRBD2 (8 bases). V lost 5 bases and J lost 4, with 25 bases in between. The CDR3 length is 18 residues. Germline V gene data show CDR1 as SGHVS and CDR2 as FNYEAQ. The DNA of the CDR3 is TGTGCCAGCAGCCCATCCTACACTAGCGGAGGGGGCCCAGATACGCAGTATTTT. This gives the protein CASSPSYTSGGGPDTQYF.